Below are 5 T cell receptor beta chains sequenced from a single sample in a study of control samples from healthy donors and cancer patients. Sequencing was performed with immunoSEQ multiplex PCR; in TCRdb, only in-frame clones are kept and a portion is missing. The data hold some 77,000 clones, with roughly nine tenths observed a single time. The sample consisted of blood. The receptors come from a woman in her sixties in good health.

The genes are TRBV12-1 and TRBJ2-7. TRBV12-1 is assigned pseudogene status. This CDR3 is built from 15 residues. CDR3 nucleotide sequence: TGTGCCAGCAGCTTTGATGGGATCGCAATCTACGAGCAGTACTTC. Protein product: CASSFDGIAIYEQYF.

The CDR3 sequence is CASSFAGADTEAFF. CDR3 DNA sequence: TGTGCCAGCAGTTTTGCCGGGGCGGACACTGAAGCTTTCTTT. The V gene is TRBV27, the J gene TRBJ1-1; tentatively, D is TRBD1 (5 bases). CDR3 length: 14 residues. Between the trimmed V and J ends, which lost 3 bases and 3 bases, there was a span of 11 bases. Germline assignment: CDR1 MNHEY and CDR2 SMNVEV (reference sequence).

V gene TRBV9 combines with J gene TRBJ2-7, with TRBD1 matching over 9 bases. CDR1 SGDLS and CDR2 YYNGEE come from the germline V gene. The CDR3 is 14 residues long. V was clipped by 3 bases and J by 6 bases; unmatched bases: 7. The CDR3 sequence: CASSARDRAVEQYF. As DNA, the CDR3 is TGTGCCAGCAGCGCCCGGGACAGGGCCGTCGAGCAGTACTTC. Supplemented by reference TRBV9 and TRBJ2-7, the full variable domain reads DSGVTQTPKHLITATGQRVTLRCSPRSGDLSVYWYQQSLDQGLQFLIQYYNGEERAKGNILERFSAQQFPDLHSELNLSSLELGDSALYFCASSARDRAVEQYFGPGTRLTVT.

This clone has just one count. The genes are TRBV6-6 and TRBJ2-3; D unclear. The CDR3 has 13 amino acids. The germline gives CDR1 MNHNY, CDR2 SVGAGI (reference sequence). With 8 bases removed from V and 0 bases from J, the gap between germline ends came to 9 bases. CDR3 loop: CASRSSSTDTQYF. DNA for the CDR3: TGTGCCAGCCGATCTTCTAGCACAGATACGCAGTATTTT.

This sequence joins TRBV4-3 and TRBJ1-3; weak D call: TRBD1 (6 bases). Per the germline V gene, CDR1 is LGHNA and CDR2 is YSLEER. V gave up 3 bases and J gave up 0 bases, with 6 bases separating them. The CDR3 totals 14 residues. The CDR3, as DNA: TGCGCCAGCAGCCAGGACAGCTCTGGAAACACCATATATTTT. Its translation: CASSQDSSGNTIYF.